Each of the 31 T cell receptor beta chains below was sequenced from the same sample in a study of PD-L1 blockade in urothelial cancer. Profiling relied on immunoSEQ multiplex PCR, and the TCRdb table lists in-frame clones only, not all of them. The table lists around 33,000 clones, approximately 85% of them singletons. Time point defined: pretreatment peripheral blood. The sequenced sample was PBMCs, obtained around atezolizumab (anti-PD-L1) treatment. These receptors originate from a man aged 55 to 70 with urothelial cancer.

Only a few counts were recorded for this clone. The chain carries TRBV6-1 and TRBJ1-6; D perhaps matches TRBD1 (5 bases). CDR1 and CDR2 (germline): MNHNS, SASEGT. The V gene lost 6 bases and the J gene lost 6 bases, with 12 bases spanning the gap. CDR3 length equals 14 residues. In nucleotides, the CDR3 is TGTGCCAGCAGGGGGGGAATAATTAATTCACCCCTCCACTTT. It translates to CASRGGIINSPLHF.

The table lists this clone with a few counts. The rearrangement links TRBV7-6 to TRBJ1-1; D is possibly TRBD1 (6 bases). Germline V gene lookup returns CDR1 SGHVS and CDR2 FNYEAQ. The CDR3 covers 16 residues. Trimming stripped 4 bases from V and 0 bases from J, with 15 bases between. CDR3 sequence: CASSSDPTGLNTEAFF. The CDR3 nucleotides read TGTGCCAGCAGCTCTGACCCAACAGGGCTGAACACTGAAGCTTTCTTT.

The rearrangement links TRBV28 to TRBJ2-1; possible D gene TRBD2, 6 bases. Germline CDR1 reads MDHEN; CDR2 reads SYDVKM. This CDR3 has 15 residues. V was shortened by 5 bases and J by 9 bases, with 20 bases between the two germline ends. The CDR3 sequence: CASSPYVTGVTEQFF. CDR3 sequence (DNA): TGTGCCAGCAGTCCGTACGTCACGGGGGTTACTGAGCAGTTCTTC. Full variable domain (missing parts from reference TRBV28 and TRBJ2-1): DVKVTQSSRYLVKRTGEKVFLECVQDMDHENMFWYRQDPGLGLRLIYFSYDVKMKEKGDIPEGYSVSREKKERFSLILESASTNQTSMYLCASSPYVTGVTEQFFGPGTRLTVL.

The chain is built from TRBV14 and TRBJ2-7; TRBD1 matches at 8 bases. There are 14 residues in the CDR3. The germline V gene has CDR1 SGHDN and CDR2 FVKESK. Losses at the gene ends were 4 bases for V and 1 base for J; bases not matched to a gene: 3. The CDR3 reads CASSPRQGSYEQYF. Written as DNA, the CDR3 is TGTGCCAGCAGCCCTCGACAGGGGTCCTACGAGCAGTACTTC. The whole variable domain, filled in from reference TRBV14 and TRBJ2-7, reads EAGVTQFPSHSVIEKGQTVTLRCDPISGHDNLYWYRRVMGKEIKFLLHFVKESKQDESGMPNNRFLAERTGGTYSTLKVQPAELEDSGVYFCASSPRQGSYEQYFGPGTRLTVT.

The rearrangement joins TRBV29-1 to TRBJ2-7, with 8 bases lining up with TRBD1. The CDR3 is made up of 12 amino acids. CDR1 and CDR2 (germline): SQVTM, ANQGSEA. With 6 bases clipped from V and 1 base from J, the junction kept 2 bases outside the gene matches. The CDR3 loop is CSVGQASYEQYF. The CDR3 nucleotides are TGCAGCGTGGGACAGGCTTCCTACGAGCAGTACTTC.

V gene TRBV6-6 combines with J gene TRBJ1-6, with 7 bases matching TRBD1. V lost 6 bases to trimming and J lost 0 bases; unmatched junction nucleotides: 2. CDR3 length: 15 residues. Germline assignment: CDR1 MNHNY and CDR2 SVGAGI (reference sequence). This CDR3 reads CASRGTDSYNSPLHF. CDR3 bases: TGTGCCAGCAGAGGGACAGACTCCTATAATTCACCCCTCCACTTT.

This clone was observed a handful of times. V and J are TRBV19 and TRBJ2-5; 8 bases align to TRBD1. The CDR3 runs to 12 residues. After removal of 4 bases from V and 5 bases from J, the junction contained 0 bases not matched to a gene. Germline assignment: CDR1 LNHDA and CDR2 SQIVND (reference sequence). The CDR3 sequence is CASSRDRETQYF. The CDR3 bases are TGTGCCAGTAGTAGGGACAGGGAGACCCAGTACTTC.

The chain carries TRBV28 and TRBJ2-6; tentatively, D is TRBD1 (5 bases). Germline CDR1 is MDHEN and CDR2 is SYDVKM. V lost 11 bases to trimming and J lost 0 bases, with 14 bases between them. This CDR3 contains 15 residues. CDR3 region: CAAVSDSSGANVLTF. For the CDR3, the DNA is TGTGCCGCAGTCTCAGACAGCTCTGGGGCCAACGTCCTGACTTTC. Full variable domain (rest looked up from reference TRBV28 and TRBJ2-6): DVKVTQSSRYLVKRTGEKVFLECVQDMDHENMFWYRQDPGLGLRLIYFSYDVKMKEKGDIPEGYSVSREKKERFSLILESASTNQTSMYLCAAVSDSSGANVLTFGAGSRLTVL.

This chain connects TRBV27 to TRBJ1-3; TRBD1 aligns across 8 bases. CDR3 length: 16 amino acids. J gave up 2 bases and V 8 bases, and 11 bases lay outside the gene matches. Germline assignment: CDR1 MNHEY and CDR2 SMNVEV (reference sequence). In DNA form, the CDR3 reads TGTGCCAGCGCCCGGACAGGGTCATACGCTGGAAACACCATATATTTT. Translating it yields CASARTGSYAGNTIYF.

The rearrangement joins TRBV4-2 to TRBJ2-3, with 15 positions matching TRBD2. V was pared by 1 base and J by 4 bases, with 3 bases of the junction left unmatched. The CDR3 sequence is 17 residues long. Germline-derived CDR1 and CDR2 are LGHNA and YNFKEQ. Here the CDR3 reads CASSQGTSGGAPDTQYF. The CDR3 DNA sequence: TGTGCCAGCAGCCAAGGGACTAGCGGGGGGGCCCCAGATACGCAGTATTTT.

Only a few counts were recorded for this clone. The chain is built from TRBV5-8 and TRBJ1-4; D uncertain. CDR3 length: 14 residues. Trimming stripped 1 base from V and 2 bases from J, with 6 bases between. CDR1 and CDR2 (germline): SGHTS, YDEGEE. CDR3 DNA: TGTGCCAGCAGCTTGTTTCCGACTAATGAAAAACTGTTTTTT. As protein: CASSLFPTNEKLFF.

The chain uses TRBV10-3 and TRBJ2-7; D perhaps matches TRBD1 (6 bases). CDR3 length: 15 residues. Per germline, CDR1 ENHRY and CDR2 SYGVKD. Trimming pared 0 bases from V and 3 bases from J, leaving 12 bases between. The CDR3 coding sequence is TGTGCCATCAGTGAGTCACAGGGCCTAGTCTACGAGCAGTACTTC. This codes for CAISESQGLVYEQYF.

The rearrangement links TRBV19 to TRBJ1-5, with TRBD1 identical over 7 bases. V was pared by 5 bases and J by 0 bases, with 7 bases of the junction left unmatched. This CDR3 spans 16 amino acids. Germline CDR1 LNHDA, CDR2 SQIVND (reference sequence). The CDR3 nucleotides are TGTGCCAGTAGTGAGGGGGCCCTATCTAGCAATCAGCCCCAGCATTTT. Its translation: CASSEGALSSNQPQHF.

The V gene is TRBV5-1, the J gene TRBJ1-5; the match to TRBD1 covers 9 bases. Germline V gives CDR1 SGHRS, CDR2 YFSETQ. V trimming: 4 bases; J trimming: 6 bases; junction bases outside the gene matches: 8. CDR3 size: 15 residues. In nucleotides, the CDR3 is TGCGCCAGCAGCGAACGGACAGGGGAGGGTCAGCCCCAGCATTTT. This sequence encodes CASSERTGEGQPQHF.

The chain joins TRBV4-1 to TRBJ2-7, with D possibly TRBD1 on 6 matching bases. V lost 5 bases to trimming and J lost 6 bases, with 17 bases between them. The CDR3 is 14 amino acids. CDR1 is MGHRA, CDR2 YSYEKL, per germline. The CDR3 region has the DNA TGCGCCAGCAGCGGACGGGACACTACTGTCGAGCAGTACTTC. Its protein is CASSGRDTTVEQYF.

The chain combines TRBV14 with TRBJ2-1; D perhaps matches TRBD1 (5 bases). Trimming removed 3 bases from V and 3 bases from J, with 9 bases in between. Per germline, CDR1 SGHDN and CDR2 FVKESK. The CDR3 is 14 residues long. The CDR3: CASSQLGRYNEQFF. CDR3 sequence (DNA): TGTGCCAGCAGCCAGCTGGGGCGCTACAATGAGCAGTTCTTC.

CDR3 region: CASSVDGGGDTGELFF. The CDR3 DNA reads as TGTGCCAGCAGCGTAGATGGGGGGGGAGACACCGGGGAGCTGTTTTTT. The chain couples TRBV9 to TRBJ2-2; 7 nucleotides line up with TRBD2. The CDR3 is 16 residues long. The germline V gene encodes CDR1 SGDLS and CDR2 YYNGEE. After removal of 0 bases from V and 3 bases from J, the junction contained 5 bases not matched to a gene.

The chain joins TRBV28 to TRBJ1-1, with a tentative D call TRBD1 (6 bases). CDR1 and CDR2 (germline): MDHEN, SYDVKM. CDR3 length: 17 residues. The V end was cut by 6 bases, the J end by 0 bases, with 20 bases between. The CDR3 is CASSRGGGLSMNTEAFF. The CDR3 DNA reads as TGTGCCAGCAGCCGGGGGGGCGGGCTAAGTATGAACACTGAAGCTTTCTTT.

The chain carries TRBV5-4 and TRBJ1-1; D call uncertain. The germline CDR1 and CDR2 sequences are SGHNT and YYREEE (reference sequence). Trimming took 3 bases from V and 6 from J, leaving 18 bases between them. The CDR3 is 15 amino acids. CDR3 in amino acids: CASSYNRVTVAEAFF. CDR3 in DNA: TGTGCCAGCAGCTATAACCGGGTCACGGTCGCTGAAGCTTTCTTT. The full variable domain, its missing parts supplied by reference TRBV5-4 and TRBJ1-1, is ETGVTQSPTHLIKTRGQQVTLRCSSQSGHNTVSWYQQALGQGPQFIFQYYREEENGRGNFPPRFSGLQFPNYSSELNVNALELDDSALYLCASSYNRVTVAEAFFGQGTRLTVV.

The chain carries TRBV28 and TRBJ1-3, with 7 bases that match TRBD1. This CDR3 spans 15 amino acids. Losses at the gene ends were 6 bases for V and 6 bases for J; bases not matched to a gene: 11. From germline, CDR1 is MDHEN and CDR2 SYDVKM. CDR3 region: CASSLGGGGENTIYF. The CDR3 DNA is TGTGCCAGCAGCCTAGGGGGCGGCGGGGAAAACACCATATATTTT.

V is TRBV5-4 and J is TRBJ2-7, with D possibly being TRBD1 (6 bases). Germline loops: CDR1 SGHNT, CDR2 YYREEE (reference sequence). V was pared by 4 bases and J by 3 bases, with 11 bases between. This CDR3 is 13 amino acids long. The CDR3 sequence is CASSHGQFYEQYF. CDR3 DNA sequence: TGTGCCAGCAGCCACGGACAGTTCTACGAGCAGTACTTC.

The rearrangement uses TRBV4-1 and TRBJ2-1; D might be TRBD2 (7 bases). The CDR3 totals 16 residues. Germline CDR1 is MGHRA and CDR2 is YSYEKL. Trimming pared 1 base from V and 6 bases from J, leaving 16 bases between. The CDR3 DNA reads as TGCGCCAGCAGCCAAGCGGGGGGCCGCGAGGTCAATGAGCAGTTCTTC. Protein: CASSQAGGREVNEQFF.

V is TRBV11-3 and J is TRBJ2-3; no reliable D call. The CDR3 extends over 14 amino acids. Between the trimmed V and J ends, which lost 1 base and 3 bases, there was a span of 8 bases. Germline values: CDR1 SGHNT, CDR2 YENEEA. CDR3 bases: TGTGCCAGCAGCTTAGGGAGCGTGACAGATACGCAGTATTTT. It encodes CASSLGSVTDTQYF.

This clone was detected only once. The chain uses TRBV9 and TRBJ1-3; TRBD1 matches 7 bases. The V segment lost 4 bases and the J segment 4 bases; nucleotides outside the gene matches: 8. CDR3 size: 15 residues. Germline V gene data show CDR1 as SGDLS and CDR2 as YYNGEE. The CDR3 reads CASSTGVSEGNTIYF. CDR3 DNA: TGTGCCAGCAGCACAGGGGTTAGCGAAGGAAACACCATATATTTT.

Points on this clone: The limits of the CDR3 on the DNA are not certain, so only TCRdb's listed CDR3 is given. The rearrangement joins TRBV12-2 to TRBJ1-2; the table gives TRBD1 as D, unverified against the DNA. TRBV12-2 is annotated as a pseudogene. The CDR3 totals 16 residues, both ends included. This CDR3 is CASRLGVGRGNYGYTF.

The chain uses TRBV28 and TRBJ1-3; D might be TRBD1 (6 bases). The CDR3 totals 14 residues. Trimming took off 8 bases at V and 1 base at J, with 12 bases between the two ends. In germline, CDR1 is MDHEN, CDR2 SYDVKM. CDR3 amino acids: CASQGIISGNTIYF. The CDR3 DNA reads TGTGCCAGCCAGGGGATAATATCTGGAAACACCATATATTTT.

J is TRBJ1-6 and V is TRBV2; TRBD1 might be the D (5 bases). The germline V gene has CDR1 SNHLY and CDR2 FYNNEI. Trimming removed 8 bases from V and 0 bases from J, with 14 bases in between. CDR3 length equals 16 residues. The CDR3 bases are TGTGCCAGCCTAGAAGCAGGGATCTCCTATAATTCACCCCTCCACTTT. Amino acid sequence: CASLEAGISYNSPLHF.

This clone is a singleton in its sample. This chain links TRBV5-4 with TRBJ2-1; D may be TRBD1 (6 bases). CDR3 length: 15 residues. Germline assignment: CDR1 SGHNT and CDR2 YYREEE (reference sequence). V lost 3 bases to trimming and J lost 4 bases, with 14 bases between them. The DNA of the CDR3 is TGTGCCAGCAGCTCTAAAGACAGGCCTTACAATGAGCAGTTCTTC. This gives the protein CASSSKDRPYNEQFF.

The rearrangement uses TRBV6-1 and TRBJ2-1, with TRBD1 identical over 9 bases. Germline trimming cut 3 bases from V and 8 bases from J; bases unmatched to any gene: 14. CDR1 is MNHNS, CDR2 SASEGT, per germline. This CDR3 has 17 amino acids. The CDR3 region is CASSDLMGQGVKYEQFF. The CDR3 DNA is TGTGCCAGCAGTGACCTAATGGGACAGGGTGTTAAGTATGAGCAGTTCTTC.

In regard to this clone: Germline and junction disagree at one end, which may indicate a read error. This chain links TRBV5-1 with TRBJ2-7; possibly TRBD1 for D (7 bases). The CDR3 has 15 residues. CDR1 and CDR2 from the germline V gene are SGHRS and YFSETQ. The CDR3 DNA reads TGCGCCAGCAGCTACATCAGGGGGGCCTCCAACGAGCAGTACTTC. Its protein product is CASSYIRGASNEQYF.

The genes are TRBV7-8 and TRBJ2-6, with TRBD1 matching over 8 bases. Trimming cost V 2 bases and J 2 bases; bases outside gene matches: 5. The CDR3 length is 17 residues. Germline V gene sequence: CDR1 SGHVS, CDR2 FQNEAQ. This chain's CDR3 is CASSLRQGRPGANVLTF. The CDR3 region has the DNA TGTGCCAGCAGCTTAAGACAGGGGCGGCCTGGGGCCAACGTCCTGACTTTC.